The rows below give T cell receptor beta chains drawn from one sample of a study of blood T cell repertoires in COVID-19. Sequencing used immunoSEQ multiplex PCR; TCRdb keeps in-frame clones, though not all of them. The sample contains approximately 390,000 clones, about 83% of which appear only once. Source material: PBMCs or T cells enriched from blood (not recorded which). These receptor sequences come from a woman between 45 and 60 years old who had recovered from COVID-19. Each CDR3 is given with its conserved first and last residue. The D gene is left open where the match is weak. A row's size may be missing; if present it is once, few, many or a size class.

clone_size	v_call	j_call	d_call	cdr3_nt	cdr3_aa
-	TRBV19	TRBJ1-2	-	TGTGCCAGTCTGGGCCTTCATGGCTACACCTTC	CASLGLHGYTF
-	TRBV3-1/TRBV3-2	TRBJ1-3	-	TGTGCCAGCAGCCAATATGGGGCGCGGGGAAACACCATATATTTT	CASSQYGARGNTIYF
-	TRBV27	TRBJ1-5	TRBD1	TGTGCCAGCAGTTTAGAGGGGGCTAGCAATCAGCCCCAGCATTTT	CASSLEGASNQPQHF
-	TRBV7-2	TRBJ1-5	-	TGTGCCAGCAGCTTAGGGACTTATCAGCCCCAGCATTTT	CASSLGTYQPQHF
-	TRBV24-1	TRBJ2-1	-	TGTGCCACCAGTGCGGCGGGACTCGGATTGTTCTCCGCGCAAAATGAGCAGTTCTTC	CATSAAGLGLFSAQNEQFF
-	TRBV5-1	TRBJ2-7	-	TGCGCCAGCAGCTTATCAGGGGACGAGCAGTACTTC	CASSLSGDEQYF
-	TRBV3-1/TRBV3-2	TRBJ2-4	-	TGTGCCAGCAGCCAGGGCTTAGCCAAAAACATTCAGTACTTC	CASSQGLAKNIQYF
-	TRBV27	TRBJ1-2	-	TGTGCCAGCAGTTTAAGGAGGGCGGCTAACTATGGCTACACCTTC	CASSLRRAANYGYTF
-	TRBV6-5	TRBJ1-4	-	TGTGCCAGCGGACAAGGACAGACCGGCAATGAAAAACTGTTTTTT	CASGQGQTGNEKLFF
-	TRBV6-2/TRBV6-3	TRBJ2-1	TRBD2	TGTGCCAGCAGTCATAGCGGGGGGGGTAACAATGAGCAGTTCTTC	CASSHSGGGNNEQFF
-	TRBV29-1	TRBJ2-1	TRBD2	TGCAGCGTTGAAGTGGGCGGGGGGGAGAGCTACAATGAGCAGTTCTTC	CSVEVGGGESYNEQFF
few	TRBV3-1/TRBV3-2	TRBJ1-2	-	TGTGCCAGCAGTTTTGGAGGTAACTATGGCTACACCTTC	CASSFGGNYGYTF
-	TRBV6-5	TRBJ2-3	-	TGTGCCAGCAGGGGGGCGGCTACAATCACAGATACGCAGTATTTT	CASRGAATITDTQYF
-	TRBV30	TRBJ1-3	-	TGTGCCTGGAGTGTACGGGGGGCTGGAAACACCATATATTTT	CAWSVRGAGNTIYF
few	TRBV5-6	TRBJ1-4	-	TGTGCCAGCAGCGTGGGCGGATCTAATGAAAAACTGTTTTTT	CASSVGGSNEKLFF
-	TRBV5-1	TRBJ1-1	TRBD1	TGCGCCAGCAGCTGGGCTGGCGGACAGGGGACTGAAGCTTTCTTT	CASSWAGGQGTEAFF
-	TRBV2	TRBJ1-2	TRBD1	TGTGCCAGCAGCCCAACAGGGGCCGGTAGTGGCTACACCTTC	CASSPTGAGSGYTF
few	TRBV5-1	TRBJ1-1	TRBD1	TGCGCCAGCAGTCCCCCCGGGACAGGGAGCCACTCGAACACTGAAGCTTTCTTT	CASSPPGTGSHSNTEAFF
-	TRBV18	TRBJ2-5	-	TGTGCCAGCCAAACCGAGGGAGAGACCCAGTACTTC	CASQTEGETQYF
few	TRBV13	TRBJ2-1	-	TGTGCCAGCAGCTCGGGGAGCTCCTACAATGAGCAGTTCTTC	CASSSGSSYNEQFF
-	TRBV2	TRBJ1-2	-	TGTGCCAGCAGTGGGCAGGTTTATGGCTACACCTTC	CASSGQVYGYTF
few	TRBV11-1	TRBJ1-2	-	TGTGCCAGCAGCACCCACGGGGGGGCGGACACCTTC	CASSTHGGADTF